The source of this TCR beta chain is a study of cytomegalovirus exposure and HLA in healthy donors. This clone showed up just a few times. The CDR3 runs 16 residues. Trimming removed 0 bases from V and 10 bases from J; junction bases left unmatched: 9. The germline V gene encodes CDR1 LNHNV and CDR2 YYDKDF (reference sequence). Primers: 60 Vbeta forward and 13 Jbeta reverse. TCRdb's copy holds only in-frame clones and misses some; the assay was immunoSEQ multiplex PCR. The sample lists around 150,000 clones, over 60% seen once, with 3% to 3.5% in the top ten. Sequencing was performed on PBMCs. The rearrangement joins TRBV15 to TRBJ2-1; 10 bases are shared with TRBD2. The clonotype originates from a male donor in good health and CMV-seronegative. In nucleotides, the CDR3 is TGTGCCACCAGCAGAGATCGATCTAGCGGGGGACAAGAGCAGTTCTTC. Amino acid sequence: CATSRDRSSGGQEQFF.